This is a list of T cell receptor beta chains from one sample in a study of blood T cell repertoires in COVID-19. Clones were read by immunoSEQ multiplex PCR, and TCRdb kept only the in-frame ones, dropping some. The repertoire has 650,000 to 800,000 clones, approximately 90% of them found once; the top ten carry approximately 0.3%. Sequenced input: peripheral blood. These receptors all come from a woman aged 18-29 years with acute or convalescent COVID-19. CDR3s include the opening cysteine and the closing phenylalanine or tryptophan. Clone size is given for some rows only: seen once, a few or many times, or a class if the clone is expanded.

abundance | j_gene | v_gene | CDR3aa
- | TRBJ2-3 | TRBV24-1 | CATSPGQGVDTQYF
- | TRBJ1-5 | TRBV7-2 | CASSLVWGGREPQHF
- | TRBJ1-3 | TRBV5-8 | CASSLGQGFGNTIYF
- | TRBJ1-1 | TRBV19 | CASSIRQGVRTEAFF
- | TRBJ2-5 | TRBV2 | CASSEIGVQETQYF
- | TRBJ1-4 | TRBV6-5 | CASRRREAGEKLFF
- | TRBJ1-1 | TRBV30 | CAWSMDRRNTEAFF
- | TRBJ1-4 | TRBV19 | CASSILRSTNEKLFF
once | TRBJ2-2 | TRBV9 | CASSGSGVGELFF
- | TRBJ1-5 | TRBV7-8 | CASSPYRTGRNQPQHF
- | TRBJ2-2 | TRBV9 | CASSVGGGRAGELFF
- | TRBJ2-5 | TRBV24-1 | CATSDSRTVVTQYF
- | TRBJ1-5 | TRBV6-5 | CASSTGTAHQPQHF
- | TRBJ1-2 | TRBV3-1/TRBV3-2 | CASSPRDSPNYGYTF
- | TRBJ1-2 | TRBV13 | CASSFPSLDRGDGYTF
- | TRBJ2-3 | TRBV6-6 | CASSRAHGGVTTDTQYF
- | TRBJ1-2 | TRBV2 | CASSGYEDGYTF
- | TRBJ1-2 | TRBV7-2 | CASSPGQVELSFYGYTF
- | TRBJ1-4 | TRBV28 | CASSQTGGFEKLFF
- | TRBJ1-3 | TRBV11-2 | CATHGGHSGNTIYF
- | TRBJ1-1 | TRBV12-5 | CASGLYRGLFPDTEAFF
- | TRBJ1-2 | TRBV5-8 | CASIERDYGYTF
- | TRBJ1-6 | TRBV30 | CAWSGVGQGAGSPLHF
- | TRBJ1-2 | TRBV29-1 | CSVERQGIRAGYTF
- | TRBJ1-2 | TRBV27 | CASSLSITGDVYGYTF
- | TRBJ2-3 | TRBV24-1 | CATSDERGELRQYF
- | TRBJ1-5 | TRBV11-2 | CASSGDSGQPQHF
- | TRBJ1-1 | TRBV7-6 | CASSLGTGRTSEAFF
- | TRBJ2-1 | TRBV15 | CATKGDRGIVNEQFF
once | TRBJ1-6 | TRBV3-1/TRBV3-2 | CASSLGEGTGNNSPLHF
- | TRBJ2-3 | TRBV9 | CASTGLAGAAAGDTQYF
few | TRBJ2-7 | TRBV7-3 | CASSFLGGGEQYF
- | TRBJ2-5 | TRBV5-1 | CASSLVATRTGGELWVETQYF
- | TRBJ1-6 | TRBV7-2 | CASSLGDSPYNSPLHF
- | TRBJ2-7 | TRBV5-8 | CASSFVLHEQYF
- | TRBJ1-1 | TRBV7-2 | CASSLGQTNTEAFF
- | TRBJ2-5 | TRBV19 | CATADRVEQETQYF